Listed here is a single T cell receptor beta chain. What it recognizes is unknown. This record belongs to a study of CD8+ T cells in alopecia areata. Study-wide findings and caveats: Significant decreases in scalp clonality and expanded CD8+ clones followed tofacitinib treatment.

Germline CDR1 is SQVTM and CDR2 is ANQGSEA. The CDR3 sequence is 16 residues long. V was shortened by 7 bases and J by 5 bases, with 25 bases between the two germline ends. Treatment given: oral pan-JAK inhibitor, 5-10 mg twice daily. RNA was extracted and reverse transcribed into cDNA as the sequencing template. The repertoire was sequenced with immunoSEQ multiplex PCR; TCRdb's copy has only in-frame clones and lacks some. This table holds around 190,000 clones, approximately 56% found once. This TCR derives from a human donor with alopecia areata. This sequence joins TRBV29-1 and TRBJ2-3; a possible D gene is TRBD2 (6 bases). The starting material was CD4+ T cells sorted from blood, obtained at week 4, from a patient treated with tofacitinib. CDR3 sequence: CSGGTGWGASGDTQYF. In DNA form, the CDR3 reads TGCAGCGGCGGGACGGGTTGGGGCGCAAGTGGAGATACGCAGTATTTT.